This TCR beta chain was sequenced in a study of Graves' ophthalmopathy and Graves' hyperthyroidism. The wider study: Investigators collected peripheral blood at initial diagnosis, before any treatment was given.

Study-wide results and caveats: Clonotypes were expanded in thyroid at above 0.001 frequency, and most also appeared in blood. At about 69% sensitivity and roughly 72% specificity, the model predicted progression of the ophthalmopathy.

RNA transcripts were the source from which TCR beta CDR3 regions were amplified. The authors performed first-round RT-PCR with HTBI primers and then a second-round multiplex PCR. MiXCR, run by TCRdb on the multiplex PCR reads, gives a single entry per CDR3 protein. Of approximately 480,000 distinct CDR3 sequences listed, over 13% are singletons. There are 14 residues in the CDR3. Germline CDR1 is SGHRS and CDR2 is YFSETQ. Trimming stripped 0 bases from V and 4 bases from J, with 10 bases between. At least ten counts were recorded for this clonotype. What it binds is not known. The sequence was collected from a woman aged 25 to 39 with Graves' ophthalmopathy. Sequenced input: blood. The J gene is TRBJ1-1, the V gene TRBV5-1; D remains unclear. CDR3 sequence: CASSLAPPSTEAFF. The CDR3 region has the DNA TGCGCCAGCAGCTTGGCTCCCCCAAGCACTGAAGCTTTCTTT.